This T cell receptor (beta chain) was captured by sequencing in a study of T cells expressing NK-cell markers. Comment on this clonotype: Its antigen is unidentified.

After re-calling the 5' RACE reads, TCRdb lists one entry per CDR3 protein, DNA absent. The sample holds some 140,000 distinct CDR3 sequences. Notes on the study in general: Dominant NKG2C+ clonotype frequencies of roughly 1.0-7.0% of CD8+ T cells were measured in a handful of donors. Whether expanded NKG2C+ T cell clones were HCMV-specific remained unclear.

This CDR3 is built from 12 residues. Germline V CDR1 and CDR2: SEHNR, FQNEAQ (reference sequence). This sequence originates from a woman aged 45-59 years in good health. The chain combines TRBV7-9 with TRBJ2-3; TCRdb's D call of TRBD2 is untestable without DNA. Specimen: blood T cells: a sorted CD56 or NKG2C T cell subset, CD4+ or CD8+ T cells, or bulk PBMC T cells (not recorded which). The CDR3 region is CASSPAGEAQYF.